This T cell receptor (beta chain) was recovered during a study of T cells after yellow fever vaccination. Whole-study context: Fractions with few cells were prepared using SMART-Seq v4 Ultra Low Input.

V lost 4 bases, J lost 0 bases, and 4 bases stayed unmatched. This CDR3 has 15 residues. Germline CDR1 is MNHEY and CDR2 is SMNVEV (reference sequence). Study-level findings and limits: Re-detected after boosting: most primary clones, around 97% of CD4 and over 80% of CD8.

With regard to this clonotype: Its cognate antigen is unknown.

TCRdb independently ran MiXCR on the 5' RACE reads; one entry per CDR3 protein. The sample has 450,000 to 600,000 distinct CDR3 sequences, less than 20% seen once; the top ten hold roughly 17%. The receptor's source is a man between 18 and 29 years old who received the YFV17D yellow fever vaccine. The sequencing here drew on PBMCs, taken about 5 days after the first yellow fever vaccination. V gene TRBV27 combines with J gene TRBJ2-3, with 7 bases aligning to TRBD1. In nucleotides, the CDR3 is TGTGCCAGCAGTTCTCGGACAGGAAGCACAGATACGCAGTATTTT. It translates to CASSSRTGSTDTQYF.